A selection of T cell receptor beta chains follows, all from one sample in a study of blood T cell repertoires in COVID-19. Profiling relied on immunoSEQ multiplex PCR, and the TCRdb table lists in-frame clones only, not all of them. This table has tens of thousands of clones, approximately 89% appearing once. Sequenced: peripheral blood. These receptors were taken from a man aged 50-60 years with acute or convalescent COVID-19. The CDR3 runs from the conserved cysteine through the conserved F or W. The D gene is left open where the match is weak. The size field is filled for only some rows; it gives once, few, many or a size class.

V,size,J,D,CDR3,DNA
TRBV5-1,-,TRBJ1-1,-,CASSPNTMNTEAFF,TGCGCCAGCAGCCCGAACACCATGAACACTGAAGCTTTCTTT
TRBV6-2/TRBV6-3,-,TRBJ1-2,-,CASSYTPTTNYGYTF,TGTGCCAGCAGTTACACCCCCACTACGAACTATGGCTACACCTTC
TRBV2,-,TRBJ2-3,TRBD2,CASSAGGLDPTDTQYF,TGTGCCAGCAGTGCGGGGGGTCTCGATCCCACAGATACGCAGTATTTT
TRBV15,-,TRBJ1-5,-,CATSRERGQPQHF,TGTGCCACCAGCAGAGAACGGGGACAGCCCCAGCATTTT
TRBV5-1,-,TRBJ1-2,TRBD1,CASSLEQGYGYTF,TGCGCCAGCAGCTTGGAACAGGGGTATGGCTACACCTTC
TRBV27,-,TRBJ2-7,-,CASSLSGSTYEQYF,TGTGCCAGCAGTTTATCTGGCAGTACCTACGAGCAGTACTTC
TRBV4-3,-,TRBJ1-3,-,CASSQEPTGGNTIYF,TGCGCCAGCAGCCAAGAGCCGACGGGAGGAAACACCATATATTTT
TRBV7-6,-,TRBJ2-5,-,CASSQSGRAATQYF,TGTGCCAGCAGCCAATCGGGCAGGGCGGCGACCCAGTACTTC
TRBV29-1,-,TRBJ1-5,-,CSVGQGNQPQHF,TGCAGCGTTGGGCAGGGCAATCAGCCCCAGCATTTT
TRBV12-5,-,TRBJ2-3,-,CASGLGHWEPSTDTQYF,TGTGCTAGTGGTTTGGGCCACTGGGAGCCTAGCACAGATACGCAGTATTTT
TRBV28,few,TRBJ2-5,-,CASSRAGQRKETQYF,TGTGCCAGCAGTAGAGCGGGACAACGAAAAGAGACCCAGTACTTC
TRBV18,-,TRBJ1-1,TRBD1,CASSRLQGDTEAFF,TGTGCCAGCTCAAGATTACAGGGGGACACTGAAGCTTTCTTT
TRBV5-4,-,TRBJ1-2,TRBD1,CASSRNLNRPGGYGYTF,TGTGCCAGCAGCCGCAATCTAAATAGGCCAGGGGGCTATGGCTACACCTTC
TRBV9,-,TRBJ1-3,-,CASSSNSGNTIYF,TGTGCCAGCAGCTCTAACTCTGGAAACACCATATATTTT
TRBV24-1,-,TRBJ2-3,-,CATSDPRTRADTQYF,TGTGCCACCAGTGATCCCAGGACTCGGGCAGATACGCAGTATTTT
TRBV7-3,-,TRBJ2-1,-,CASSFRDNSNEQFF,TGTGCCAGCAGTTTTCGGGACAACTCCAATGAGCAGTTCTTC
TRBV7-2,-,TRBJ1-2,-,CASSPRTDLYAYTF,TGTGCCAGCAGCCCCCGGACAGACCTCTACGCATACACCTTC
TRBV21-1,-,TRBJ1-4,-,CASSNGSRQGGYEKLFF,TGTGCCAGCAGCAATGGGTCTAGACAGGGCGGATACGAAAAACTGTTTTTT
TRBV5-1,-,TRBJ1-1,TRBD1,CASSERTGGNTEAFF,TGCGCCAGCAGCGAACGGACAGGGGGCAACACTGAAGCTTTCTTT
TRBV29-1,-,TRBJ1-2,TRBD1,CSVTSLDREVGLGGYTF,TGCAGCGTTACTTCTCTGGACAGGGAGGTCGGGCTTGGAGGCTACACCTTC
TRBV4-1,-,TRBJ2-5,-,CASSQGLVSQETQYF,TGCGCCAGCAGCCAAGGACTAGTTTCGCAAGAGACCCAGTACTTC
TRBV12-3/TRBV12-4,-,TRBJ2-1,-,CVPRRGNEQFF,TGTGTCCCCCGGAGGGGCAATGAGCAGTTCTTC
TRBV29-1,-,TRBJ2-1,TRBD1,CSAQWGQGAANEQFF,TGCAGCGCCCAATGGGGACAGGGGGCAGCGAATGAGCAGTTCTTC
TRBV6-5,-,TRBJ2-1,TRBD2,CASAGGLKDEQFF,TGTGCCAGCGCGGGGGGACTTAAAGATGAGCAGTTCTTC
TRBV3-1/TRBV3-2,-,TRBJ2-5,TRBD2,CASSQTSGGAVETQYF,TGTGCCAGCAGCCAGACTAGCGGGGGGGCCGTTGAGACCCAGTACTTC
TRBV7-8,-,TRBJ2-3,-,CASSLVSGFGTDTQYF,TGTGCCAGCAGCTTAGTGTCAGGGTTCGGCACAGATACGCAGTATTTT
TRBV9,-,TRBJ2-1,-,CASNFGGNEQFF,TGTGCCAGCAACTTTGGAGGAAATGAGCAGTTCTTC
TRBV13,-,TRBJ2-7,TRBD2,CASSSGRGLGYEQYF,TGTGCCAGCAGCAGCGGGAGAGGATTAGGCTACGAGCAGTACTTC
TRBV6-2/TRBV6-3,-,TRBJ2-2,-,CASSLGGTGELFF,TGTGCCAGCAGCCTAGGAGGAACCGGGGAGCTGTTTTTT
TRBV5-1,-,TRBJ1-1,-,CASSLVGKMNTEAFF,TGCGCCAGCAGCTTGGTTGGCAAGATGAACACTGAAGCTTTCTTT
TRBV13,-,TRBJ2-5,TRBD2,CASSTIAGGGETQYF,TGTGCCAGCAGCACAATAGCGGGAGGAGGGGAGACCCAGTACTTC
TRBV15,-,TRBJ1-2,-,CATSPIIAFEVLYGYTF,TGTGCCACCAGCCCGATTATCGCCTTTGAGGTTCTTTATGGCTACACCTTC
TRBV6-5,once,TRBJ2-4,TRBD2,CASGGGNIQYF,TGTGCCAGTGGGGGGGGGAACATTCAGTACTTC
TRBV7-2,-,TRBJ2-2,TRBD1,CASSFAGQGANGELFF,TGTGCCAGCAGCTTCGCAGGACAGGGGGCGAACGGGGAGCTGTTTTTT
TRBV7-8,-,TRBJ2-7,-,CASSLALGTGGNEQYF,TGTGCCAGCAGCTTAGCCCTCGGGACTGGCGGCAACGAGCAGTACTTC
TRBV15,-,TRBJ2-3,-,CATSRGGAYTDTQYF,TGTGCCACCAGCAGAGGTGGGGCATACACAGATACGCAGTATTTT
TRBV7-2,-,TRBJ1-1,TRBD1,CASSYWTGMNTEAFF,TGTGCCAGCAGCTATTGGACAGGAATGAACACTGAAGCTTTCTTT
TRBV7-9,once,TRBJ2-6,TRBD1,CASSLYGQGARGANVLTF,TGTGCCAGCAGCTTATACGGACAGGGGGCGCGGGGGGCCAACGTCCTGACTTTC
TRBV5-5,-,TRBJ1-2,-,CASSLPAANYGYTF,TGTGCCAGCAGCTTACCCGCGGCTAACTATGGCTACACCTTC
TRBV4-3,-,TRBJ1-1,-,CASSQVRGWGTEAFF,TGCGCCAGCAGCCAAGTCAGGGGCTGGGGCACTGAAGCTTTCTTT
TRBV3-1/TRBV3-2,-,TRBJ2-5,-,CASSRNHISETQYF,TGTGCCAGCAGCCGTAATCACATTTCCGAGACCCAGTACTTC